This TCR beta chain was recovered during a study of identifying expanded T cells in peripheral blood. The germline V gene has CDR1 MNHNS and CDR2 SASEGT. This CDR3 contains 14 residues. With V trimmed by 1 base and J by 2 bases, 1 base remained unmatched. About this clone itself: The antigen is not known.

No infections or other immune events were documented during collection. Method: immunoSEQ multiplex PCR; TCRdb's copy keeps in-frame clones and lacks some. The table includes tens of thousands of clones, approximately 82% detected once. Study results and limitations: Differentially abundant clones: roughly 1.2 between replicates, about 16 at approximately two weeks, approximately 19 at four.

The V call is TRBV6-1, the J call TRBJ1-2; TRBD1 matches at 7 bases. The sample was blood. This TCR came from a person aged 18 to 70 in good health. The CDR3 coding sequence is TGTGCCAGCAGTGAAGTAGGGGGCAACTATGGCTACACCTTC. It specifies CASSEVGGNYGYTF.